The 24 T cell receptor beta chains below were found in one sample sequenced in a study of immune heterogeneity within non-small cell lung tumors. For the TCR beta CDR3, multiplex PCR with 32 V and 13 J primers performed the amplification. TCRdb reprocessed the multiplex PCR reads via MiXCR and lists one record per CDR3 protein. The sample consists of about 20,000 distinct CDR3 sequences, 25% to 35% of them appearing once. Template input, which was bulk tumor genomic DNA, totaled approximately 640 ng per sample. Collection of several biopsies per primary tumor, spaced far apart, took place during surgery. The cohort was untreated, with newly diagnosed non-small cell lung cancer undergoing curative surgery. The sequenced material came from lung tumor tissue. These receptors originate from a man aged 35 to 55 with non-small cell lung cancer.

As concerns this clonotype: This could be a read error, since a much larger clone is one nucleotide away. CDR3 sequence: CASSEADSYEKYF. Written as DNA, the CDR3 is TGTGCCAGCAGTGAAGCGGACTCCTACGAGAAGTACTTC. The chain uses TRBV6-1 and TRBJ2-7; a weak D match, TRBD2 (5 bases). Germline CDR1 and CDR2: MNHNS and SASEGT. This CDR3 comprises 13 residues.

On this clonotype itself: Being one base from a much bigger clone, this may be a read error. The genes are TRBV19 and TRBJ1-6; D is perhaps TRBD1 (5 bases). Germline lookup yields CDR1 LNHDA and CDR2 SQIVND (reference sequence). This CDR3 comprises 15 residues. The V gene lost 6 bases and the J gene lost 10 bases, with 19 bases spanning the gap. In DNA form, the CDR3 reads TGTGCCAGTAGAGCCGGGAAAAGGGGTAACTCACCCCTCCACTTT. Protein product: CASRAGKRGNSPLHF.

In the case of this clonotype: A read error may explain this, as a much larger clone is one base away. This likely comes from a read error, as the CDR3 has no conserved phenylalanine or tryptophan at its end. This chain links TRBV10-1 with TRBJ2-1; unclear D gene. The CDR3 consists of 14 residues. Germline V CDR1 and CDR2: WNHNN, SYGVQD (reference sequence). Trimming cost V 6 bases and J 1 base, with 10 bases left between them. CDR3 DNA: TGCGCCAGCAGGAAACACGAATCCTACAATGAGCAGTTCCTC. Protein product: CASRKHESYNEQFL.

The V call is TRBV3-1, the J call TRBJ2-7; D is unclear. The CDR3 length is 11 residues. The V end lost 3 bases, the J end lost 4 bases, and 4 bases lay between the germline ends. Germline V gives CDR1 LGHDT, CDR2 YNNKEL (reference sequence). CDR3 region: CASSQLYEQYF. DNA for the CDR3: TGTGCCAGCAGCCAGCTTTACGAGCAGTACTTC.

This clonotype was seen a handful of times. This chain uses TRBV29-1 with TRBJ1-2; tentative D call: TRBD1 (6 bases). Germline lookup yields CDR1 SQVTM and CDR2 ANQGSEA. The V end was cut by 1 base, the J end by 1 base, with 10 bases between. This CDR3 spans 14 amino acids. CDR3 in amino acids: CSVEGTDFNYGYTF. The DNA of the CDR3 is TGCAGCGTTGAAGGGACAGACTTTAACTATGGCTACACCTTC.

This clonotype was seen a handful of times. Mismatch with germline at one junction end may stem from a read error. This sequence joins TRBV7-7 and TRBJ1-1; tentative D call: TRBD1 (5 bases). Germline values: CDR1 SSHAT, CDR2 FNYEAQ (reference sequence). The CDR3 is 13 residues long. The CDR3 reads CASSRDWNTEAFF. CDR3 bases: TGTGCTAGCAGCCGGGACTGGAACACTGAAGCTTTCTTT. The whole variable domain, filled in from reference TRBV7-7 and TRBJ1-1, reads GAGVSQSPRYKVTKRGQDVTLRCDPISSHATLYWYQQALGQGPEFLTYFNYEAQPDKSGLPSDRFSAERPEGSISTLTIQRTEQRDSAMYRCASSRDWNTEAFFGQGTRLTVV.

This clonotype was detected a few times. CDR3 sequence: CASNRGLEQFF. The CDR3 bases are TGTGCCAGCAATCGGGGTCTTGAGCAGTTCTTC. The chain has TRBV5-8 and TRBJ2-1; a possible D gene is TRBD2 (5 bases). The CDR3 is 11 amino acids. Trimming took 6 bases from V and 9 from J, leaving 10 bases between them. Germline V CDR1 and CDR2: SGHTS, YDEGEE.

Notes on this clonotype: With a much larger clone just one base away, this may be a read error. The chain carries TRBV2 and TRBJ1-2; D is possibly TRBD1 (6 bases). Trimming stripped 6 bases from V and 4 bases from J, with 12 bases between. Germline CDR1 reads SNHLY; CDR2 reads FYNNEI. The CDR3 sequence is 13 residues long. The CDR3 protein is CASSRGPAYGYTF. The CDR3 bases are TGTGCCAGCAGCAGGGGCCCCGCCTATGGCTACACCTTC. The full variable domain, rest sourced from reference TRBV2 and TRBJ1-2, is EPEVTQTPSHQVTQMGQEVILRCVPISNHLYFYWYRQILGQKVEFLVSFYNNEISEKSEIFDDQFSVERPDGSNFTLKIRSTKLEDSAMYFCASSRGPAYGYTFGSGTRLTVV.

Of note for this clonotype: A much more abundant neighbour one base away suggests this may be a read error. Likely a read error: the CDR3 ends without its conserved phenylalanine or tryptophan. The chain is built from TRBV5-1 and TRBJ1-2; tentative D call: TRBD1 (5 bases). CDR3 length equals 14 residues. The V end lost 1 base, the J end lost 4 bases, and 11 bases lay between the germline ends. Germline V gene sequence: CDR1 SGHRS, CDR2 YFSETQ. For the CDR3, the DNA is TGCGCCAGCAGCTTGACTGGGGGGTCCTATGGCTACACCTTA. This sequence encodes CASSLTGGSYGYTL.

For this clonotype: Being one base from a much bigger clone, this may be a read error. The rearrangement joins TRBV6-1 to TRBJ2-7, with TRBD2 as a possible D gene (6 bases). The CDR3 contains 14 residues. Germline CDR1 is MNHNS and CDR2 is SASEGT. CDR3 residues: CASKPRGSTYDQYF. The DNA for the CDR3 is TGTGCCAGCAAACCGCGGGGATCGACCTACGATCAGTACTTC.

This clonotype came up many times. The genes are TRBV6-1 and TRBJ1-6, with D possibly matching TRBD1 (6 bases). The germline CDR1 and CDR2 sequences are MNHNS and SASEGT. Trimming cost V 6 bases and J 7 bases, with 13 bases left between them. The CDR3 covers 14 residues. Written as DNA, the CDR3 is TGTGCCAGCAGCAAGACAGGCGGAAATTCACCCCTCCACTTT. Residues: CASSKTGGNSPLHF.

This clonotype was seen many times. The chain combines TRBV24-1 with TRBJ1-5, with 8 bases lining up with TRBD1. This CDR3 comprises 14 residues. The germline CDR1 and CDR2 sequences are KGHDR and SFDVKD. The V and J ends lost 6 bases and 6 bases, in that order; junction bases with no gene match: 6. This CDR3 is CATSSGGAGQPQHF. The CDR3 bases are TGTGCCACCAGTTCAGGGGGCGCGGGTCAGCCCCAGCATTTT.

To note about this clonotype: A much larger clone is a single base away; this may be a read error. It is likely a read error, because the conserved phenylalanine at the end of the CDR3 is missing. The chain employs TRBV2 and TRBJ1-1; 9 nucleotides align to TRBD1. The CDR3 runs to 15 residues. Germline values: CDR1 SNHLY, CDR2 FYNNEI. V gave up 6 bases and J gave up 4 bases; unmatched junction bases: 9. CDR3 coding DNA: TGTGCCAGCAGCCTCGGACAGGGGAGGACCACTGAAGCTTTCCTT. Translating gives CASSLGQGRTTEAFL.

The rearrangement uses TRBV12-3 or TRBV12-4 and TRBJ2-7; 15 bases fit TRBD2. V lost 10 bases, J lost 4 bases, and 8 bases stayed unmatched. The CDR3 sequence is 15 residues long. In DNA form, the CDR3 reads TGTGCCATCGGGGGACTAGCGGGAGGTCGGTACGAGCAGTACTTC. Its protein is CAIGGLAGGRYEQYF.

Comment on this clonotype: This may stem from a read error, because a much larger clone lies one nucleotide away. The rearrangement joins TRBV2 to TRBJ2-7; TRBD2 matches at 7 bases. Germline CDR1 SNHLY, CDR2 FYNNEI. The V and J ends lost 8 bases and 9 bases, in that order; junction bases with no gene match: 13. This CDR3 region has 13 residues. CDR3 region: CASGRAGAGGQYF. CDR3 sequence (DNA): TGTGCCAGCGGTCGTGCGGGAGCTGGCGGGCAGTACTTC.

V usage is TRBV7-9 and J usage is TRBJ1-1; TRBD1 might be the D (5 bases). This CDR3 contains 15 residues. Trimming took off 5 bases at V and 4 bases at J, with 17 bases between the two ends. Germline V gives CDR1 SEHNR, CDR2 FQNEAQ (reference sequence). In nucleotides, the CDR3 is TGTGCCAGCAGCCAGATCGGGGGGAGCCGCACTGAAGCTTTCTTT. Protein: CASSQIGGSRTEAFF.

The rearrangement joins TRBV27 to TRBJ1-4; weak D call: TRBD1 (5 bases). CDR3 length: 16 amino acids. The ends were cut back, 0 bases at V and 7 bases at J, with 15 bases in the middle. CDR1 is MNHEY, CDR2 SMNVEV, per germline (reference sequence). The CDR3, as DNA: TGTGCCAGCAGTTTATCGACCGGGGGTTGGGCTGAAAAACTGTTTTTT. It specifies CASSLSTGGWAEKLFF.

Worth noting for this clonotype: Relative to the germline gene, one junction end is altered; a read error may explain this. The chain links TRBV20-1 to TRBJ1-1; D is unresolved. Germline CDR1 reads DFQATT; CDR2 reads SNEGSKA (reference sequence). The CDR3 loop spans 14 amino acids. In nucleotides, the CDR3 is TGCAGTGCTAGAGAGGGCGCGTCGAACACTGAAGCTTTATTT. The encoded protein is CSAREGASNTEALF.

The rearrangement uses TRBV7-9 and TRBJ2-1, with D uncertain. CDR1 SEHNR and CDR2 FQNEAQ come from the germline V gene (reference sequence). Trimming took off 1 base at V and 4 bases at J, with 11 bases between the two ends. The CDR3 contains 15 residues. The CDR3 loop is CASSLEWSEYNEQFF. As DNA, the CDR3 is TGTGCCAGCAGCTTAGAATGGAGCGAATACAATGAGCAGTTCTTC.

As to this clonotype: Given a much more abundant clone one base away, this may be a read error. The V call is TRBV28, the J call TRBJ1-6, with D possibly matching TRBD1 (5 bases). CDR3 length: 15 residues. Trimming pared 10 bases from V and 7 bases from J, leaving 20 bases between. The germline CDR1 and CDR2 sequences are MDHEN and SYDVKM. Here the CDR3 DNA reads TGTGCCACCTCGGGCTATCAGGGTAGGAATTCACCCCTCCACTTT. This translates into CATSGYQGRNSPLHF.

On this clonotype: A clone one base away is much larger, so this may be a read error. The chain joins TRBV9 to TRBJ2-3, with 12 bases fitting TRBD1. V lost 8 bases and J lost 1; bases outside the gene matches: 8. Germline values: CDR1 SGDLS, CDR2 YYNGEE. This CDR3 comprises 16 residues. CDR3 in amino acids: CASTTGQGACTDTQYF. DNA for the CDR3: TGTGCCAGTACTACGGGACAGGGGGCTTGCACAGATACGCAGTATTTT. Looking up the rest from reference TRBV9 and TRBJ2-3 gives the full variable domain: DSGVTQTPKHLITATGQRVTLRCSPRSGDLSVYWYQQSLDQGLQFLIQYYNGEERAKGNILERFSAQQFPDLHSELNLSSLELGDSALYFCASTTGQGACTDTQYFGPGTRLTVL.

The V and J genes are TRBV5-1 and TRBJ2-7; D call uncertain. The CDR3 sequence is 15 residues long. Per the germline V gene, CDR1 is SGHRS and CDR2 is YFSETQ. V was clipped by 4 bases and J by 2 bases, with 16 bases between them. In DNA, the CDR3 is TGCGCCAGCAGCGTTAACACAGCTAGACCCTACGAGCAGTACTTC. This encodes CASSVNTARPYEQYF.

This clonotype was picked up a small number of times. The chain carries TRBV15 and TRBJ2-5; 9 nucleotides align to TRBD2. The V and J ends lost 0 bases and 5 bases, in that order; junction bases with no gene match: 7. In germline, CDR1 is LNHNV, CDR2 YYDKDF (reference sequence). This CDR3 contains 16 residues. This CDR3 is CATSRDGAAGGETQYF. The CDR3 nucleotides read TGTGCCACCAGCAGAGATGGGGCGGCGGGAGGGGAGACCCAGTACTTC.

The chain has TRBV4-2 and TRBJ2-3; D is uncertain. The CDR3 covers 15 residues. Germline CDR1 and CDR2: LGHNA and YNFKEQ. V lost 1 base, J lost 0 bases, and 8 bases lay in between. The DNA of the CDR3 is TGTGCCAGCAGCCAAGGAACCGGGAGCACAGATACGCAGTATTTT. Residues: CASSQGTGSTDTQYF.